Detailed here is one T cell receptor (beta chain). The method was immunoSEQ multiplex PCR; TCRdb's version includes in-frame clones alone and lacks a portion of them. The data hold over 45,000 clones, with more than 90% observed a single time. These data are taken from a study of cytomegalovirus exposure and HLA in healthy donors. The V segment lost 0 bases and the J segment 3 bases; nucleotides outside the gene matches: 4. CDR1 is SGHNT and CDR2 is YYREEE in the germline V gene (reference sequence). The CDR3 consists of 17 residues. The donors belonged to the roughly 110-subject validation cohort, separate from the 666-subject first cohort.

What was sequenced was PBMCs. The sequence derives from a man younger than 35 in good health and CMV-seronegative. The chain has TRBV5-4 and TRBJ2-3; TRBD2 matches at 13 bases. The CDR3 loop is CASSLAGLAGVTDTQYF. In nucleotides, the CDR3 is TGTGCCAGCAGCTTGGCCGGACTAGCGGGAGTTACAGATACGCAGTATTTT.